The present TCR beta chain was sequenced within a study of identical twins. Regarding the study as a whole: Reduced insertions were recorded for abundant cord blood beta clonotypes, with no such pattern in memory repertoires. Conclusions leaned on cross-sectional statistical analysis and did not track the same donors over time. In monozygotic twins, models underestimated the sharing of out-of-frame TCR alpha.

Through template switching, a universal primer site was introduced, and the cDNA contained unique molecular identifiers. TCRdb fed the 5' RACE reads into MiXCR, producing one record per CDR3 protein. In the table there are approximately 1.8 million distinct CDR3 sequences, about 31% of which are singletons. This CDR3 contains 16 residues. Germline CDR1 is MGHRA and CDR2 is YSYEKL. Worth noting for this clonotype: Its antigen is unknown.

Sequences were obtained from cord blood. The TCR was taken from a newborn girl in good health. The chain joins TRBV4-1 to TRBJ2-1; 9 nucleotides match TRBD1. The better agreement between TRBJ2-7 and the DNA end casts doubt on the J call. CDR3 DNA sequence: TGCGCCAGCAGCCAAGATCACAGGGGGCGCTGGAATGAGCAGTACTTC. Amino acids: CASSQDHRGRWNEQYF.